These 22 T cell receptor beta chains were all obtained from the same sample, sequenced in a study of blood T cells in healthy people across ages. A J-beta primer mix and a sample-barcoded 5' primer were used in a second PCR of roughly 6 to 11 cycles. Via MiXCR, TCRdb re-called the 5' RACE reads, giving one row per CDR3 protein. This table has roughly 1.7 million distinct CDR3 sequences, around 36% appearing once. Specimen: blood. These receptors originate from a woman in her 30s in good health.

The CDR3 region is CASSASKQGEQYF. The CDR3 nucleotides are TGTGCCAGCAGCGCTAGTAAACAGGGCGAGCAGTACTTC. The chain has TRBV9 and TRBJ2-7, with a possible D match to TRBD1 (6 bases). Per the germline V gene, CDR1 is SGDLS and CDR2 is YYNGEE. CDR3 size: 13 residues. V lost 3 bases, J lost 6 bases, and 13 bases lay in between.

The chain is built from TRBV30 and TRBJ2-1; 10 bases are shared with TRBD2. CDR1 and CDR2 (germline): GTSNPN, SVGIG (reference sequence). The CDR3 runs to 16 residues. V was pared by 8 bases and J by 3 bases, with 13 bases of the junction left unmatched. The CDR3 DNA sequence: TGTGCCCGTCAAAATCTAGCGGGAGAAATCTACAATGAGCAGTTCTTC. Protein: CARQNLAGEIYNEQFF.

The chain combines TRBV6-5 with TRBJ2-1; the match to TRBD1 covers 8 bases. The CDR3 has 15 amino acids. V was clipped by 0 bases and J by 8 bases; unmatched bases: 6. Looked up from germline, CDR1 is MNHEY and CDR2 is SVGAGI. DNA for the CDR3: TGTGCCAGCAGTTACTCGCAGGGGGCAGGGCATGAGCAGTTCTTC. This gives the protein CASSYSQGAGHEQFF.

Only a few counts were recorded for this clonotype. The rearrangement joins TRBV20-1 to TRBJ1-5, with TRBD1 matching 7 bases. V shed 6 bases and J 7 bases; nucleotides not matched to a gene: 21. This CDR3 has 17 amino acids. From germline, CDR1 is DFQATT and CDR2 SNEGSKA (reference sequence). For the CDR3, the DNA is TGCAGTGCCAGCGCAACAAAATATGGACAGGCGATACAGCCCCAGCATTTT. Translating gives CSASATKYGQAIQPQHF.

V is TRBV6-1 and J is TRBJ2-1; D is unresolved. This CDR3 spans 10 amino acids. Germline V lookup: CDR1 MNHNS, CDR2 SASEGT. V dropped 6 bases and J dropped 9 bases, with 6 bases sitting between them. CDR3 loop: CASRLIEQFF. CDR3 sequence (DNA): TGTGCCAGCAGATTGATTGAGCAGTTCTTC.

V usage is TRBV29-1 and J usage is TRBJ1-5; TRBD1 might be the D (6 bases). This CDR3 has 13 residues. Per germline, CDR1 SQVTM and CDR2 ANQGSEA. V lost 3 bases to trimming and J lost 7 bases, with 13 bases between them. The CDR3 region has the DNA TGCAGCGTTGACGTGGGGGCTGACCAGCCCCAGCATTTT. Its protein product is CSVDVGADQPQHF.

This clonotype was observed a few times. This sequence joins TRBV5-1 and TRBJ2-2, with D uncertain. The CDR3 contains 14 residues. V was trimmed by 9 bases and J by 9 bases, leaving 21 bases between them. Germline CDR1 reads SGHRS; CDR2 reads YFSETQ. The CDR3 sequence is CATQPNPQVRELFF. The CDR3 nucleotides are TGCGCCACCCAACCCAATCCTCAGGTCCGGGAGCTGTTTTTT.

This clonotype showed up many times. V gene TRBV9 combines with J gene TRBJ2-6; no firm D call. CDR3 length: 15 residues. V was shortened by 3 bases and J by 0 bases, with 7 bases between the two germline ends. The V gene's germline CDR1 is SGDLS and CDR2 YYNGEE. The CDR3 coding sequence is TGTGCCAGCAGCGATAGACACTCTGGGGCCAACGTCCTGACTTTC. Protein: CASSDRHSGANVLTF.

The CDR3 DNA reads as TGTGCCAGCAGCGAAACCGGGACTAGCGGCTACGAGCAGTACTTC. This encodes CASSETGTSGYEQYF. The V call is TRBV9, the J call TRBJ2-7; 11 bases are a match to TRBD2. Trimming removed 3 bases from V and 3 bases from J; junction bases left unmatched: 5. CDR1 is SGDLS, CDR2 YYNGEE, per germline. The CDR3 sequence is 15 residues long.

This sequence joins TRBV20-1 and TRBJ2-5; 7 positions match TRBD1. V shed 6 bases and J 4 bases; nucleotides not matched to a gene: 8. This CDR3 region has 13 residues. The germline V gene has CDR1 DFQATT and CDR2 SNEGSKA (reference sequence). CDR3 amino acids: CSAVLRGPETQYF. As DNA, the CDR3 is TGCAGTGCCGTACTAAGGGGGCCAGAGACCCAGTACTTC.

This chain joins TRBV5-1 and TRBJ2-3; TRBD1 agrees at 7 bases. This CDR3 is 16 amino acids long. V gave up 0 bases and J gave up 6 bases; unmatched junction bases: 10. CDR1 is SGHRS, CDR2 YFSETQ, per germline. The CDR3 reads CASSLGAGGNLDTQYF. The CDR3 region has the DNA TGCGCCAGCAGCTTGGGGGCAGGGGGAAACCTCGATACGCAGTATTTT.

In its sample, this clonotype was seen a few times. The chain links TRBV4-2 to TRBJ2-7, with D possibly being TRBD2 (6 bases). This CDR3 spans 13 amino acids. CDR1 LGHNA and CDR2 YNFKEQ come from the germline V gene. Trimming pared 9 bases from V and 7 bases from J, leaving 19 bases between. The CDR3 reads CASSRRLDQEQYF. CDR3 DNA sequence: TGTGCCAGTAGCAGGCGACTAGACCAAGAGCAGTACTTC.

This clonotype showed up just once. An end of the junction does not agree with germline; a read error may underlie this. The chain uses TRBV25-1 and TRBJ1-4, with TRBD1 matching 10 bases. Per the germline V gene, CDR1 is MGHDK and CDR2 is SYGVNS. CDR3 length equals 15 residues. This CDR3 reads CASSERTGGAEKRFF. DNA for the CDR3: TGTGCCAGCAGTGAACGGACAGGGGGGGCTGAAAAACGGTTTTTT.

This clonotype was detected only a few times. The CDR3 coding sequence is TGTGCCATCAGAGGGGACAGGTTAACAGATACGCAGTATTTT. This gives the protein CAIRGDRLTDTQYF. The V and J genes are TRBV10-3 and TRBJ2-3; 8 bases line up with TRBD1. V gave up 6 bases and J gave up 3 bases; unmatched junction bases: 5. Germline CDR1 is ENHRY and CDR2 is SYGVKD. The CDR3 length is 14 residues.

A remark on this clonotype: Its ends do not fully match the called genes, so a read error is possible. The rearrangement joins TRBV30 to TRBJ1-4; D remains ambiguous. Germline V gene sequence: CDR1 GTSNPN, CDR2 SVGIG (reference sequence). CDR3 size: 13 residues. The CDR3 region has the DNA TGTGCCTGGATGAGGTACGGTAATGAAAAACCGTTTTTT. Protein product: CAWMRYGNEKPFF.

This chain connects TRBV7-2 to TRBJ2-7; the D gene could be TRBD1 or TRBD2 (6 bases each). Germline CDR1 reads SGHTA; CDR2 reads FQGNSA. V was trimmed by 8 bases and J by 4 bases, leaving 18 bases between them. The CDR3 extends over 14 amino acids. Here the CDR3 DNA reads TGTGCCAGCTTAGGGGGGTCGGGGTGGTACGAGCAGTACTTC. This gives the protein CASLGGSGWYEQYF.

The chain joins TRBV6-1 to TRBJ1-3; D unresolved. The germline V gene encodes CDR1 MNHNS and CDR2 SASEGT. The length of the CDR3 is 16 residues. V was cut by 1 base and J by 3 bases, with 13 bases left in between. CDR3: CASSEERTAYGNTIYF. DNA for the CDR3: TGTGCCAGCAGTGAAGAACGGACGGCCTATGGAAACACCATATATTTT.

Only a few counts were recorded for this clonotype. The chain uses TRBV20-1 and TRBJ2-5, with 8 bases matching TRBD2. The CDR3 runs 12 residues. The junction had 7 bases not matched to a gene; V was cut back by 8 bases and J by 5 bases. In germline, CDR1 is DFQATT, CDR2 SNEGSKA (reference sequence). Written as DNA, the CDR3 is TGCAGTTCGGGACTAGTGGGGGAGACCCAGTACTTC. Translating it yields CSSGLVGETQYF.

A note on this clonotype: The junction and the germline gene differ at one end; a read error may be behind it. V usage is TRBV28 and J usage is TRBJ1-1; D call uncertain. The CDR3 extends over 16 amino acids. Germline V lookup: CDR1 MDHEN, CDR2 SYDVKM. In DNA, the CDR3 is TGTGCCGGCAGCCCCATCCTTCTTCGGGCTAACACCGAAGCTTTCTTT. Translated, it gives CAGSPILLRANTEAFF.

The chain is built from TRBV28 and TRBJ2-2, with D perhaps matching TRBD2 (6 bases). Deletions cut 10 bases from V and 0 bases from J, with 15 bases between. The germline gives CDR1 MDHEN, CDR2 SYDVKM. The length of the CDR3 is 15 residues. CDR3 sequence: CATVERVANTGELFF. CDR3 sequence (DNA): TGTGCCACCGTTGAGCGGGTCGCGAACACCGGGGAGCTGTTTTTT.

The V gene is TRBV12-5, the J gene TRBJ2-7, with D hard to call. The J call may be incorrect, as the DNA end agrees better with TRBJ2-5. The CDR3 length is 18 residues. Germline loops: CDR1 LGHNT, CDR2 FRNRAP. Here the CDR3 DNA reads TGTGCTAGTGTCCTCTTACCGGAAGGGCTACGTCCCCGGGAGACCCAGTACTTC. Protein: CASVLLPEGLRPRETQYF.

Notes on this clonotype: One end of the junction is discordant with germline, which a read error may explain. The chain carries TRBV20-1 and TRBJ1-2; D is unresolved. CDR1 is DFQATT and CDR2 is SNEGSKA in the germline V gene (reference sequence). There are 13 residues in the CDR3. Here the CDR3 reads CSARSGENYGYTF. The CDR3 DNA sequence: TGCAGTGCTCGGTCCGGGGAGAACTACGGCTACACCTTC.